The 30 T cell receptor beta chains below all came from one sample that was sequenced in a study of T cell responses to AZD1222 COVID-19 vaccine. Assay used: immunoSEQ multiplex PCR; TCRdb lists only in-frame clones, some missing. The sample gives 80,000 to 100,000 clones, about 86% of which show up once; 5.5% to 6% is in the top ten. The sequences come from peripheral blood, collected 28 days after the second AZD1222 dose. These receptors were obtained from an adult who received the AZD1222 COVID-19 vaccine.

J is TRBJ1-5 and V is TRBV7-8; a possible D gene is TRBD1 (5 bases). Germline V gene sequence: CDR1 SGHVS, CDR2 FQNEAQ. V lost 0 bases, J lost 5 bases, and 8 bases lay in between. The CDR3 is 14 amino acids. DNA for the CDR3: TGTGCCAGCAGCTTAGCCAGGGTCGATCAGCCCCAGCATTTT. Translated: CASSLARVDQPQHF.

This chain links TRBV11-2 with TRBJ2-3; D possibly uses TRBD1 or TRBD2 (5 bases each). There are 14 residues in the CDR3. Germline V CDR1 and CDR2: SGHAT, FQNNGV. V was shortened by 10 bases and J by 2 bases, with 16 bases between the two germline ends. CDR3 nucleotide sequence: TGTGCCACCCGTTTACGGGGCCTCACAGATACGCAGTATTTT. Translated, it gives CATRLRGLTDTQYF.

This chain links TRBV10-3 with TRBJ2-3; TRBD1 aligns across 10 bases. J lost 8 bases, V lost 6 bases, and 14 bases had no gene match. This CDR3 region has 16 residues. Germline V gene lookup returns CDR1 ENHRY and CDR2 SYGVKD. The CDR3: CAIRPQTGGVGTTQYF. CDR3 in DNA: TGTGCCATCAGACCGCAGACAGGGGGCGTCGGTACTACGCAGTATTTT.

The chain uses TRBV3-1 (or the pseudogene TRBV3-2) and TRBJ2-3; no clear D. The CDR3 covers 16 residues. Germline-derived CDR1 and CDR2 are LGHDT and YNNKEL (reference sequence). With 4 bases removed from V and 2 bases from J, the gap between germline ends came to 16 bases. The CDR3 loop reads CASSRRRTGPTDTQYF. In DNA form, the CDR3 reads TGTGCCAGCAGCCGGAGACGAACGGGCCCCACAGATACGCAGTATTTT.

The rearrangement links TRBV30 to TRBJ2-3, with TRBD2 identical over 11 bases. V shed 5 bases and J 4 bases; nucleotides not matched to a gene: 5. CDR1 and CDR2 from the germline V gene are GTSNPN and SVGIG (reference sequence). The CDR3 runs 14 residues. DNA of the CDR3: TGTGCCTGGGGGGGACTAGCGGAGGCAGATACGCAGTATTTT. It yields the protein CAWGGLAEADTQYF.

The chain employs TRBV25-1 and TRBJ2-3; no clear D. Germline V gene lookup returns CDR1 MGHDK and CDR2 SYGVNS. V shed 0 bases and J shed 12 bases, with 7 bases lying between them. This CDR3 region has 11 residues. The chain's CDR3 is CASSEYGQQYF. CDR3 nucleotides: TGTGCCAGCAGTGAATATGGTCAACAGTATTTT.

The chain couples TRBV6-6 to TRBJ1-2; D gene unclear. The CDR3 is made up of 15 amino acids. V lost 4 bases to trimming and J lost 4 bases, with 16 bases between them. The V gene's germline CDR1 is MNHNY and CDR2 SVGAGI (reference sequence). CDR3 amino acids: CASSLPAGGGYGYTF. DNA of the CDR3: TGTGCCAGCAGTTTACCGGCCGGCGGCGGCTATGGCTACACCTTC.

This clone was observed a few times. The chain recombines TRBV6-1 with TRBJ1-5; 12 positions match TRBD1. CDR1 MNHNS and CDR2 SASEGT come from the germline V gene. This CDR3 spans 17 amino acids. Germline trimming cut 3 bases from V and 3 bases from J; bases unmatched to any gene: 6. The CDR3 sequence is CASSEGTGGPFNQPQHF. The CDR3 DNA reads as TGTGCCAGCAGTGAGGGGACAGGGGGCCCTTTCAATCAGCCCCAGCATTTT.

The chain combines TRBV5-4 with TRBJ2-2, with 10 bases fitting TRBD1. This CDR3 contains 16 residues. V lost 3 bases, J lost 4 bases, and 6 bases stayed unmatched. CDR1 and CDR2 (germline): SGHNT, YYREEE (reference sequence). This CDR3 reads CASSSGTGVRTGELFF. CDR3 nucleotides: TGTGCCAGCAGCTCCGGGACAGGGGTCCGCACCGGGGAGCTGTTTTTT.

The rearrangement uses TRBV5-1 and TRBJ2-3; 16 bases line up with TRBD2. Germline values: CDR1 SGHRS, CDR2 YFSETQ. The CDR3 consists of 17 residues. After removal of 2 bases from V and 5 bases from J, the junction contained 5 bases not matched to a gene. CDR3 protein: CASSFSGTSGGGDTQYF. The CDR3 DNA follows: TGCGCCAGCAGCTTTTCCGGGACTAGCGGGGGGGGAGATACGCAGTATTTT.

This clone has only a few counts. The V gene is TRBV4-1, the J gene TRBJ2-7, with 9 bases lining up with TRBD2. Germline CDR1 is MGHRA and CDR2 is YSYEKL. The trim removed 1 base at V and 9 bases at J, leaving 4 bases unmatched. The CDR3 has 13 residues. In DNA, the CDR3 is TGCGCCAGCAGCCAAGTTAGCGGGAGTTCGCAGTACTTC. It translates to CASSQVSGSSQYF.

The chain is built from TRBV7-9 and TRBJ1-1; tentative D call: TRBD1 (6 bases). V gave up 4 bases and J gave up 6 bases, with 12 bases separating them. The CDR3 runs 13 residues. Germline CDR1 is SEHNR and CDR2 is FQNEAQ (reference sequence). The CDR3 DNA reads as TGTGCCAGCAGCTCGGCGGGGGGCGCTGAAGCTTTCTTT. It yields the protein CASSSAGGAEAFF.

The CDR3 protein is CASRSRLQAYEQYF. The CDR3 nucleotides read TGTGCCAGCAGATCTCGGCTCCAGGCGTACGAGCAGTACTTC. The gene calls are TRBV2 and TRBJ2-7; no clear D. CDR1 is SNHLY and CDR2 is FYNNEI in the germline V gene. The CDR3 is 14 amino acids. V lost 6 bases, J lost 4 bases, and 16 bases lay in between.

The gene calls are TRBV2 and TRBJ1-1, with D maybe TRBD1 (5 bases). The germline V gene has CDR1 SNHLY and CDR2 FYNNEI. CDR3 length equals 13 residues. V was cut by 7 bases and J by 6 bases, with 15 bases left in between. CDR3 sequence reads: CASMVDNPAEAFF. CDR3 nucleotides: TGTGCCAGCATGGTGGACAACCCGGCTGAAGCTTTCTTT.

This rearrangement joins TRBV14 to TRBJ1-1, with TRBD1 matching over 10 bases. Germline CDR1 and CDR2: SGHDN and FVKESK. Trimming at V came to 1 base and at J to 5 bases, leaving 7 bases not matched to a gene. The CDR3 sequence is 16 residues long. CDR3 nucleotide sequence: TGTGCCAGCAGCCAAGTCCCGGGACAGGGGAAAACTGAAGCTTTCTTT. This encodes CASSQVPGQGKTEAFF.

This clone was seen a handful of times. The chain uses TRBV5-4 and TRBJ2-2; a possible D gene is TRBD2 (8 bases). Germline CDR1 and CDR2: SGHNT and YYREEE (reference sequence). V was shortened by 4 bases and J by 0 bases, with 13 bases between the two germline ends. The length of the CDR3 is 16 residues. Written as DNA, the CDR3 is TGTGCCAGCAGCCGGGGGGGACAGACGAACACCGGGGAGCTGTTTTTT. Protein: CASSRGGQTNTGELFF.

The chain joins TRBV2 to TRBJ2-4; weak D call: TRBD2 (6 bases). Trimming pared 4 bases from V and 5 bases from J, leaving 15 bases between. This CDR3 region has 15 residues. Germline lookup yields CDR1 SNHLY and CDR2 FYNNEI. The CDR3 nucleotides read TGTGCCAGCAGTGGCAGCGCGGGGACCGAAAACATTCAGTACTTC. Protein: CASSGSAGTENIQYF.

The chain links TRBV10-3 to TRBJ2-1; maybe TRBD2 (5 bases). The germline V gene has CDR1 ENHRY and CDR2 SYGVKD. With 7 bases removed from V and 0 bases from J, the gap between germline ends came to 13 bases. The CDR3 consists of 15 residues. This CDR3 reads CAITRTDFSYNEQFF. As DNA, the CDR3 is TGTGCCATCACCCGGACGGACTTCTCCTACAATGAGCAGTTCTTC.

This clone was detected only once. The chain employs TRBV5-1 and TRBJ2-3; 7 nucleotides agree with TRBD1. This CDR3 has 13 residues. V dropped 3 bases and J dropped 5; count of bases not matched to a gene: 3. Germline values: CDR1 SGHRS, CDR2 YFSETQ. CDR3 sequence reads: CASSSWTGDTQYF. DNA of the CDR3: TGCGCCAGCAGCTCCTGGACAGGAGATACGCAGTATTTT.

The rearrangement uses TRBV5-5 and TRBJ2-7, with D perhaps TRBD1 or TRBD2 (5 bases each). Germline V gene sequence: CDR1 SGHKS, CDR2 YYEKEE (reference sequence). Trimming stripped 1 base from V and 5 bases from J, with 22 bases between. The CDR3 sequence is 17 residues long. The CDR3 DNA reads TGTGCCAGCAGCTTGAGGTGGCCGGACGGGGCGATGGACGAGCAGTACTTC. This gives the protein CASSLRWPDGAMDEQYF. The variable domain in full, completed from reference TRBV5-5 and TRBJ2-7, reads DAGVTQSPTHLIKTRGQQVTLRCSPISGHKSVSWYQQVLGQGPQFIFQYYEKEERGRGNFPDRFSARQFPNYSSELNVNALLLGDSALYLCASSLRWPDGAMDEQYFGPGTRLTVT.

This clone was seen a handful of times. The chain links TRBV27 to TRBJ1-2; 10 positions match TRBD1. V was pared by 5 bases and J by 5 bases, with 11 bases of the junction left unmatched. From germline, CDR1 is MNHEY and CDR2 SMNVEV (reference sequence). The CDR3 spans 16 residues. The CDR3, as DNA: TGTGCCAGCAGTATAAAACGGACAGGGGGGAGTTATGGCTACACCTTC. Encoded protein: CASSIKRTGGSYGYTF.

The chain carries TRBV6-2 or TRBV6-3 and TRBJ2-4, with 8 positions matching TRBD1. The CDR3 covers 15 residues. With V trimmed by 5 bases and J by 5 bases, 8 bases remained unmatched. From germline, CDR1 is MNHEY and CDR2 SVGEGT. CDR3 residues: CASSLPRGRENIQYF. DNA of the CDR3: TGTGCCAGCAGTCTACCCAGGGGGCGCGAAAACATTCAGTACTTC.

This chain uses TRBV5-1 with TRBJ1-2; D not certain. V lost 4 bases and J lost 7, with 17 bases in between. In germline, CDR1 is SGHRS, CDR2 YFSETQ. The CDR3 totals 14 residues. CDR3 region: CASSLSLRAVGYTF. CDR3 sequence (DNA): TGCGCCAGCAGCCTATCGTTGCGGGCTGTTGGCTACACCTTC. The full variable domain, in which reference TRBV5-1 and TRBJ1-2 provide the parts outside the CDR3, is KAGVTQTPRYLIKTRGQQVTLSCSPISGHRSVSWYQQTPGQGLQFLFEYFSETQRNKGNFPGRFSGRQFSNSRSEMNVSTLELGDSALYLCASSLSLRAVGYTFGSGTRLTVV.

The chain employs TRBV28 and TRBJ2-7; 9 bases line up with TRBD1. Germline trimming cut 4 bases from V and 12 bases from J; bases unmatched to any gene: 7. This CDR3 comprises 12 residues. The germline CDR1 and CDR2 sequences are MDHEN and SYDVKM. The CDR3 DNA is TGTGCCAGCAGTTCCCCGGACAGGGGTCTGTACTTC. Translation: CASSSPDRGLYF.

This clone turned up a few times. The chain links TRBV10-1 to TRBJ2-7; TRBD1 is a possible D gene (6 bases). Trimming left V 0 bases short and J 1 base short, with 7 bases between. The CDR3 has 14 amino acids. Germline CDR1 reads WNHNN; CDR2 reads SYGVQD (reference sequence). CDR3 loop: CASSESGQSYEQYF. CDR3 DNA: TGCGCCAGCAGTGAGTCAGGACAGTCCTACGAGCAGTACTTC.

The J gene is TRBJ1-5, the V gene TRBV6-5, with D hard to call. This CDR3 has 14 residues. Trimming took 5 bases from V and 0 from J, leaving 8 bases between them. Germline CDR1 reads MNHEY; CDR2 reads SVGAGI. This chain's CDR3 is CASSPDYSNQPQHF. In DNA form, the CDR3 reads TGTGCCAGCAGTCCAGACTATAGCAATCAGCCCCAGCATTTT.

The chain has TRBV7-9 and TRBJ1-2; 10 bases map to TRBD1. This CDR3 has 15 residues. CDR1 and CDR2 (germline): SEHNR, FQNEAQ (reference sequence). V gave up 4 bases and J gave up 8 bases; unmatched junction bases: 10. The CDR3 reads CASSWTGGTVLGYTF. The DNA for the CDR3 is TGTGCCAGCAGCTGGACAGGGGGAACTGTGTTGGGCTACACCTTC.

This clone came up a few times. The chain links TRBV27 to TRBJ1-4; D is perhaps TRBD1 (5 bases). Germline CDR1 and CDR2: MNHEY and SMNVEV (reference sequence). Trimming took off 5 bases at V and 7 bases at J, with 20 bases between the two ends. The length of the CDR3 is 16 residues. The CDR3 here is CASSLRRLMGVEKLFF. DNA for the CDR3: TGTGCCAGCAGTCTTAGACGCCTTATGGGGGTTGAAAAACTGTTTTTT.

This chain links TRBV7-2 with TRBJ1-2; D perhaps matches TRBD1 (5 bases). V lost 0 bases and J 3 bases, leaving 8 bases between the germline ends. The CDR3 runs to 14 residues. Germline CDR1 SGHTA, CDR2 FQGNSA. The CDR3 reads CASSLAGRHYGYTF. Written as DNA, the CDR3 is TGTGCCAGCAGCTTAGCGGGACGGCACTATGGCTACACCTTC.

V usage is TRBV7-9 and J usage is TRBJ2-7; 7 nucleotides agree with TRBD2. The CDR3 extends over 13 amino acids. Trimming at V came to 3 bases and at J to 2 bases, leaving 1 base not matched to a gene. Germline V gene sequence: CDR1 SEHNR, CDR2 FQNEAQ (reference sequence). DNA for the CDR3: TGTGCCAGCAGCTTGCGGGGGACCTACGAGCAGTACTTC. The encoded protein is CASSLRGTYEQYF.